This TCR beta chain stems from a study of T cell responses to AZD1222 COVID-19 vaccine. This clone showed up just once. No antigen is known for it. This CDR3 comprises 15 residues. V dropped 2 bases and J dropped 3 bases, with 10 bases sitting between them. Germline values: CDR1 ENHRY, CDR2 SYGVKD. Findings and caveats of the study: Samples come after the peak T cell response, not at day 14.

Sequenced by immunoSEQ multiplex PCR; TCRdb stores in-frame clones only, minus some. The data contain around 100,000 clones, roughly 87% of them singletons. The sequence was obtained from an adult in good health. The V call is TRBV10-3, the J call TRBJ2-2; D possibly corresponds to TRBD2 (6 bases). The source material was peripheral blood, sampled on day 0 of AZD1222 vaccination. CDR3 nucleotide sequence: TGTGCCATCAGTGAGGCTCCGGGGGACACCGGGGAGCTGTTTTTT. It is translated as CAISEAPGDTGELFF.